What follows is one TCR beta chain and its context. Its specificity is unknown. PCR primers comprised 60 Vbeta and 13 Jbeta primers. Only in-frame clones appear in the TCRdb table, and some are missing; sequencing was by immunoSEQ multiplex PCR. The sample contains about 190,000 clones, approximately 86% of which appear only once. Germline CDR1 MNHEY, CDR2 SVGAGI. This CDR3 spans 13 amino acids. The V gene lost 6 bases and the J gene lost 10 bases, with 13 bases spanning the gap. This entry belongs to a study of cytomegalovirus exposure and HLA in healthy donors. Study-level findings and limits: Later analysis identified a missense DCLRE1C variant that was linked to TCR beta V- and J-gene trimming. Analyses of presence/absence relied on an assumption of roughly uniform sequencing depth across donors.

This sequence originates from a boy between 2 and 10 years old in good health and CMV-seronegative. This chain uses TRBV6-5 with TRBJ1-6; D uncertain. The sequenced sample consisted of PBMCs. CDR3: CASSYRLSSPLHF. The CDR3 DNA follows: TGTGCCAGCAGCTACAGACTTAGCTCACCCCTCCACTTT.